These T cell receptor beta chains were read from a single sample in a study of blood T cell repertoires in COVID-19. The table came from immunoSEQ multiplex PCR; TCRdb's copy has only in-frame clones and leaves some out. The repertoire holds about 130,000 clones, with about four fifths as singletons. Material: peripheral blood. The receptors originated from a woman of 80 years or more with acute or convalescent COVID-19. CDR3s include the opening cysteine and the closing phenylalanine or tryptophan. The D gene is left open where the match is weak. Rows give clone size only sometimes, using once, few, many, or a class for an expanded clone.

cdr3_aa cdr3_nt j_call clone_size d_call v_call
CASSYLTSSGANVLTF TGTGCCAGCAGTTACCTTACTAGCTCTGGGGCCAACGTCCTGACTTTC TRBJ2-6 few NA TRBV6-5
CASSLISGGAANTGELFF TGTGCCAGCAGCTTAATTAGCGGGGGGGCCGCGAACACCGGGGAGCTGTTTTTT TRBJ2-2 NA TRBD2 TRBV7-3
CSVASWEGTGGANYGYTF TGCAGCGTTGCCTCCTGGGAAGGGACGGGGGGCGCGAACTATGGCTACACCTTC TRBJ1-2 NA NA TRBV29-1
CASSWGSGGDSPLHF TGTGCCAGCAGCTGGGGGTCGGGGGGCGATTCACCCCTCCACTTT TRBJ1-6 once NA TRBV5-6
CASSPLGGYQPQHF TGTGCCAGCAGTCCCCTCGGGGGGTATCAGCCCCAGCATTTT TRBJ1-5 NA NA TRBV27
CAWALDPVSPLHF TGTGCCTGGGCGCTTGATCCAGTATCACCCCTCCACTTT TRBJ1-6 NA NA TRBV30
CATSRHGQGGYEQYF TGTGCCACCAGCAGACACGGACAGGGGGGCTACGAGCAGTACTTC TRBJ2-7 NA TRBD1 TRBV15
CASSAGQGTDTQYF TGTGCCAGTAGTGCCGGACAGGGGACAGATACGCAGTATTTT TRBJ2-3 NA TRBD1 TRBV19
CASRLGTDQPQHF TGTGCCAGCAGATTGGGCACCGATCAGCCCCAGCATTTT TRBJ1-5 NA NA TRBV12-3/TRBV12-4
CASSFSGDTEAFF TGTGCCAGCAGCTTCTCGGGAGACACTGAAGCTTTCTTT TRBJ1-1 NA NA TRBV7-8
CAISRDRDSPLHF TGTGCCATCAGCCGGGACAGGGATTCACCCCTCCACTTT TRBJ1-6 NA TRBD1 TRBV10-3
CASSGDSSTDTQYF TGTGCCAGCAGCGGGGACAGCAGCACAGATACGCAGTATTTT TRBJ2-3 NA TRBD1 TRBV7-3
CASSPALGQGRGNTEAFF TGTGCCAGCAGTCCCGCTTTAGGACAGGGGCGAGGGAACACTGAAGCTTTCTTT TRBJ1-1 NA TRBD1 TRBV6-2/TRBV6-3
CASRRAQETQYF TGTGCCAGTCGCAGGGCCCAAGAGACCCAGTACTTC TRBJ2-5 few NA TRBV28
CASSLGRISNQPQHF TGTGCCAGCAGCTTAGGGAGGATTAGCAATCAGCCCCAGCATTTT TRBJ1-5 NA NA TRBV7-8
CAVRVNQPQHF TGTGCCGTTCGGGTCAATCAGCCCCAGCATTTT TRBJ1-5 few NA TRBV21-1
CASSPTGGTEKTQYF TGCGCCAGCAGCCCCACGGGGGGAACGGAAAAGACCCAGTACTTC TRBJ2-5 NA TRBD2 TRBV5-1
CASSSRGGLTDPDTQYF TGTGCCAGCAGCTCGCGGGGGGGCCTAACCGACCCAGATACGCAGTATTTT TRBJ2-3 once TRBD2 TRBV7-3
CARSLTATNEKLFF TGTGCCAGAAGCCTGACTGCAACTAATGAAAAACTGTTTTTT TRBJ1-4 NA NA TRBV7-5
CASSLDLVYGYTF TGTGCCAGCAGCTTAGATCTCGTTTATGGCTACACCTTC TRBJ1-2 NA NA TRBV7-2
CASSLKAGPDTQYF TGTGCCAGCAGCTTAAAGGCAGGGCCAGATACGCAGTATTTT TRBJ2-3 NA NA TRBV7-3
CASSVEAGVMDTQYF TGTGCCAGCAGCGTAGAGGCAGGGGTAATGGATACGCAGTATTTT TRBJ2-3 NA NA TRBV9
CASSGGTSRREQFF TGCGCCAGCAGTGGCGGGACTTCCCGCCGGGAGCAGTTCTTC TRBJ2-1 NA NA TRBV10-1
CASSTDRVRGNQPQHF TGTGCCAGCAGTACAGACAGAGTCCGGGGCAATCAGCCCCAGCATTTT TRBJ1-5 few NA TRBV6-2/TRBV6-3
CASRPGAPGELFF TGTGCCAGCAGACCAGGGGCTCCCGGGGAGCTGTTTTTT TRBJ2-2 NA NA TRBV12-3/TRBV12-4
CASSFEGDGYTF TGTGCCAGCAGCTTCGAGGGAGACGGCTACACCTTC TRBJ1-2 NA NA TRBV7-9
CASTQRRDNTGELFF TGTGCCAGTACTCAGCGGCGGGATAACACCGGGGAGCTGTTTTTT TRBJ2-2 NA NA TRBV19
CASRKRDWNTGELFF TGTGCCAGCAGGAAGCGGGATTGGAACACCGGGGAGCTGTTTTTT TRBJ2-2 NA TRBD2 TRBV27
CAWTGTGRGDGYTF TGTGCCTGGACCGGGACAGGGCGGGGTGATGGCTACACCTTC TRBJ1-2 NA TRBD1 TRBV30
CASSERTGGMGNEQFF TGCGCCAGCAGTGAGAGGACAGGGGGCATGGGGAATGAGCAGTTCTTC TRBJ2-1 NA TRBD1 TRBV10-1
CASSPSRGLNQPQHF TGTGCCAGCAGTCCCTCAAGGGGTCTCAATCAGCCCCAGCATTTT TRBJ1-5 NA NA TRBV27
CASSPAEKLFF TGTGCCAGCAGCCCGGCTGAAAAACTGTTTTTT TRBJ1-4 NA NA TRBV6-2/TRBV6-3
CASRGQAINQPQHF TGTGCCAGCAGGGGACAGGCGATCAATCAGCCCCAGCATTTT TRBJ1-5 NA TRBD1 TRBV2
CASSGHRVIGETQYF TGTGCCAGCAGTGGCCACAGGGTAATTGGAGAGACCCAGTACTTC TRBJ2-5 NA NA TRBV6-6
CASSWSVGGYGYTF TGTGCCAGCAGCTGGTCCGTAGGAGGCTATGGCTACACCTTC TRBJ1-2 once NA TRBV7-2